A single sample is the source of the 16 T cell receptor beta chains below, sequenced in a study of spatial heterogeneity in lung cancer. Study-level results: Tracking of tumor mutation counts was seen in expanded intratumoral alpha and beta TCR counts.

Time point here: sample taken at primary tumor resection. TCRdb re-analysed the 5' RACE reads in MiXCR, keeping a single row per CDR3 protein. Seen here are approximately 3,000 distinct CDR3 sequences, under 6.5% observed once, and the top ten hold about a tenth. No antigen has been assigned to these receptors. The specimen comprised lung tumor tissue, sampled at surgery. The receptors were gathered from a male donor with early-stage non-small cell lung cancer.

By sample fraction, this clonotype is medium-sized (0.01 to 0.1%). This beta chain is off target for a library built for alpha chains, so its abundance means little. The chain recombines TRBV24-1 with TRBJ2-3, with 11 positions matching TRBD2. This CDR3 spans 13 amino acids. V shed 7 bases, J shed 5 bases, and the junction held 1 base outside the gene matches. Germline CDR1 KGHDR, CDR2 SFDVKD. The CDR3 sequence is CATRLAGEDTQYF. The DNA of the CDR3 is TGTGCCACCAGACTAGCGGGAGAAGATACGCAGTATTTT.

By frequency in the sample, this clonotype is medium-sized. Within a library made for alpha chains, this beta chain is off target, and its count is uninformative. This rearrangement joins TRBV13 to TRBJ2-7, with 9 bases identical to TRBD1. The CDR3 has 13 residues. Per germline, CDR1 PRHDT and CDR2 FYEKMQ (reference sequence). J lost 4 bases, V lost 7 bases, and 5 bases had no gene match. CDR3 protein: CASNRQGGYEQYF. The CDR3 nucleotides read TGTGCCAGCAACCGACAGGGGGGGTACGAGCAGTACTTC.

Relative to its sample, this clonotype is medium-sized. A library made for alpha chains picked up this beta chain off target, so its size means little. The chain has TRBV11-1 and TRBJ2-7; 12 bases align to TRBD2. The CDR3 has 17 amino acids. Per the germline V gene, CDR1 is SGHAT and CDR2 is FQDESV (reference sequence). With 3 bases clipped from V and 5 bases from J, the junction kept 11 bases outside the gene matches. The CDR3 nucleotides read TGTGCCAGCAGCTTCGTGACTAGCGGGAGTGCTTCCCACGAGCAGTACTTC. Translation: CASSFVTSGSASHEQYF.

This clonotype qualifies as medium-sized. Because this beta chain is a stray read in a library intended to capture alpha chains, its abundance should not be given much weight. The chain recombines TRBV28 with TRBJ2-1; D is ambiguous. The CDR3 length is 12 residues. CDR1 MDHEN and CDR2 SYDVKM come from the germline V gene. The V end lost 4 bases, the J end lost 7 bases, and 8 bases lay between the germline ends. The CDR3 loop is CASSWARNEQFF. CDR3 DNA sequence: TGTGCCAGCAGTTGGGCTAGGAATGAGCAGTTCTTC.

This clonotype is categorized as medium-sized. Since it is a stray read in a library aimed at alpha chains, this beta chain has a size that is not meaningful. This chain connects TRBV28 to TRBJ2-3; D remains ambiguous. Between the trimmed V and J ends, which lost 5 bases and 5 bases, there was a span of 8 bases. The CDR3 sequence is 12 residues long. Per germline, CDR1 MDHEN and CDR2 SYDVKM. The DNA of the CDR3 is TGTGCCAGCAGTCAACATGTAGATACGCAGTATTTT. Residues: CASSQHVDTQYF.

This clonotype is labeled as medium-sized (0.01 to 0.1%). Its ends do not fully match the called genes, so a read error is possible. Since it is a stray read in a library aimed at alpha chains, this beta chain has a size that is not meaningful. The rearrangement links TRBV28 to TRBJ2-7; D might be TRBD1 or TRBD2, each matching 5 bases. CDR3 length equals 14 residues. Germline CDR1 reads MDHEN; CDR2 reads SYDVKM. The CDR3 DNA follows: TGTGCCAGCAGTTCGTACTCCGGGGCAGGGAAGGTGCACTTC. Translated: CASSSYSGAGKVHF. The full variable domain, with the rest looked up from reference TRBV28 and TRBJ2-7, is DVKVTQSSRYLVKRTGEKVFLECVQDMDHENMFWYRQDPGLGLRLIYFSYDVKMKEKGDIPEGYSVSREKKERFSLILESASTNQTSMYLCASSSYSGAGKVHFGPGTRLTVT.

The table lists this clonotype with many counts. This beta chain is off target for a library built for alpha chains, so its abundance means little. V is TRBV6-5 and J is TRBJ2-7; 7 positions match TRBD2. V trimming: 0 bases; J trimming: 1 base; junction bases outside the gene matches: 0. Germline CDR1 is MNHEY and CDR2 is SVGAGI. The CDR3 runs 14 residues. The CDR3 protein is CASSYSGGSYEQYF. CDR3 nucleotide sequence: TGTGCCAGCAGTTACTCGGGGGGGTCCTACGAGCAGTACTTC.

This clonotype is classed as medium-sized. This beta chain was picked up by a library intended for alpha chains and is off target, so its count carries little meaning. This rearrangement joins TRBV29-1 to TRBJ1-4; D is uncertain. Germline CDR1 is SQVTM and CDR2 is ANQGSEA. The V gene lost 7 bases and the J gene lost 5 bases, with 11 bases spanning the gap. This CDR3 spans 12 amino acids. CDR3 nucleotide sequence: TGCAGCGCCGGAGTGGGGAATGAAAAACTGTTTTTT. It is translated as CSAGVGNEKLFF.

This clonotype rates as medium-sized. Little can be read into the size of this beta chain, an off-target read in a library designed for alpha chains. The V and J genes are TRBV20-1 and TRBJ1-4, with D tentatively TRBD1 (5 bases). The CDR3 contains 14 residues. V was trimmed by 3 bases and J by 8 bases, leaving 16 bases between them. Germline V gene lookup returns CDR1 DFQATT and CDR2 SNEGSKA (reference sequence). The CDR3 sequence: CSARTPTDLEKLFF. The DNA for the CDR3 is TGCAGTGCTAGGACCCCGACAGATCTAGAAAAACTGTTTTTT.

This clonotype is labeled medium-sized. The library was prepared for alpha chains; this beta chain is a stray read, so its frequency means little. This rearrangement joins TRBV14 to TRBJ2-5; 7 bases agree with TRBD2. V trimming: 0 bases; J trimming: 2 bases; junction bases outside the gene matches: 3. The length of the CDR3 is 15 residues. Germline assignment: CDR1 SGHDN and CDR2 FVKESK. The CDR3 sequence is CASSQERTRQETQYF. DNA of the CDR3: TGTGCCAGCAGCCAAGAAAGGACTAGGCAAGAGACCCAGTACTTC.

Sample share makes this clonotype large. The library was built for alpha chains, so this beta chain is an off-target read and its size means little. The chain links TRBV4-2 to TRBJ2-7; 8 bases align to TRBD1. This CDR3 spans 15 amino acids. J gave up 5 bases and V 4 bases, and 10 bases lay outside the gene matches. Germline V gene lookup returns CDR1 LGHNA and CDR2 YNFKEQ. CDR3 in amino acids: CASSLGTGAVDEQYF. The CDR3 DNA sequence: TGTGCCAGCAGCCTAGGGACAGGAGCGGTCGACGAGCAGTACTTC.

This clonotype is labeled as medium-sized (0.01 to 0.1%). The library was designed around alpha chains, so this beta chain is a stray read whose abundance carries little weight. The chain joins TRBV6-1 to TRBJ1-3, with unresolved D. The germline V gene has CDR1 MNHNS and CDR2 SASEGT. The CDR3 extends over 15 amino acids. V lost 1 base, J lost 2 bases, and 9 bases lay in between. This chain's CDR3 is CASSEGGFTGNTIYF. The CDR3 DNA reads TGTGCCAGCAGTGAAGGCGGTTTTACTGGAAACACCATATATTTT.

This clonotype is medium-sized by share. This beta chain came through as a stray read in a library set up for alpha chains, and its size says little. The rearrangement joins TRBV6-6 to TRBJ1-2, with 8 bases lining up with TRBD1. Germline CDR1 is MNHNY and CDR2 is SVGAGI (reference sequence). The CDR3 is 16 amino acids. V was pared by 2 bases and J by 7 bases, with 12 bases of the junction left unmatched. CDR3 nucleotides: TGTGCCAGCAGTTACAAACAGGGGGGACCTGGAAGTGGCTACACCTTC. Residues: CASSYKQGGPGSGYTF.

This clonotype is labeled as medium-sized. The size of this beta chain means little, since it is a stray read in a library made for alpha chains. The genes are TRBV18 and TRBJ1-6, with TRBD1 as a possible D gene (5 bases). The CDR3 extends over 14 amino acids. Germline CDR1 KGHSH, CDR2 LQKENI. V lost 3 bases to trimming and J lost 10 bases, with 13 bases between them. DNA of the CDR3: TGTGCCAGCTCACCTCAGGCCGGGGCCTCACCCCTCCACTTT. This translates into CASSPQAGASPLHF.

In this sample, this clonotype turned up many times. As an off-target read in a library built for alpha chains, this beta chain has a frequency of little significance. The chain recombines TRBV7-3 with TRBJ2-3; D possibly uses TRBD1 or TRBD2 (6 bases each). CDR3 length: 16 amino acids. CDR1 and CDR2 (germline): SGHTA, FQGTGA. Trimming took 5 bases from V and 6 from J, leaving 21 bases between them. CDR3 bases: TGTGCCAGCAGCCAGGAGGGGGGCTGGGGCGGGGATACGCAGTATTTT. Its translation is CASSQEGGWGGDTQYF.

By share, this clonotype counts as medium-sized. This beta chain is off target for a library built for alpha chains, so its abundance means little. V and J are TRBV20-1 and TRBJ2-3; D may correspond to TRBD1 or TRBD2 (6 bases each). Germline loops: CDR1 DFQATT, CDR2 SNEGSKA (reference sequence). Deletions cut 0 bases from V and 0 bases from J, with 13 bases between. The CDR3 consists of 16 residues. The CDR3 spells CSAREQGGFSTDTQYF. CDR3 in DNA: TGCAGTGCTAGAGAACAGGGAGGCTTTAGCACAGATACGCAGTATTTT.